This is a list of T cell receptor beta chains from one sample in a study of CD8+CD57+ T cells in acquired aplastic anemia. TCRdb called the reads again in MiXCR, with one record for every CDR3 protein. The sample carries about 420,000 distinct CDR3 sequences, around 72% recorded once. Sequencing was done on a sample of sorted CD4+, CD8+, or CD8+CD57+ T cells (not recorded which) from PBMCs. These receptors all come from a human donor in good health, serving as a control. CDR3s include the opening cysteine and the closing phenylalanine or tryptophan. A D gene is named only where the DNA matches it firmly. The size entry is marked missing in some rows and otherwise reads once, few, many or a size class.

v_gene	abundance	j_gene	d_gene	CDR3nt	CDR3aa
TRBV20-1	NA	TRBJ2-3	NA	TGCAGTGCTGGAAGGGACCAAGGCCAGCCAGATACGCAGTATTTT	CSAGRDQGQPDTQYF
TRBV10-2	NA	TRBJ2-1	NA	TGCGCCAGCAGTCCTCGATCGACTGGTAGTCCCATCCCGCATGAGCAGTTCTTC	CASSPRSTGSPIPHEQFF
TRBV2	NA	TRBJ1-2	NA	TGTGCCACGTGGGGCAGGGAGTTCGGGCTTCGGGGCTACACCTTC	CATWGREFGLRGYTF
TRBV7-2	NA	TRBJ1-1	TRBD1	TGTGCCAGCAGCTTCAAGGGGGCGCAGATTGGCGACACTTCCTTT	CASSFKGAQIGDTSF
TRBV20-1	many	TRBJ1-1	NA	TGCAGTGCTAGAAGTGGTTTCGGCACTGAAGCTTTCTTT	CSARSGFGTEAFF
TRBV7-3	NA	TRBJ2-6	TRBD1	TGTGCCAGCAGTGAAACAGGGGGCAACGTCCTGACTTTC	CASSETGGNVLTF
TRBV5-1	NA	TRBJ2-6	NA	TGCGCCAGCAGCTTGGATACGGCCAACGTCCTGACTTTC	CASSLDTANVLTF
TRBV18	few	TRBJ1-5	TRBD1	TGTGCCAGCTCACCATTCTCCGGGTCGGCAGGGGGAAATCAGCCCCAGCATTTT	CASSPFSGSAGGNQPQHF
TRBV7-2	NA	TRBJ2-5	TRBD1	TGTGCCAGCAGCCTGTGGACAGGGACGAGCAATCAGCCCCAGTACTTC	CASSLWTGTSNQPQYF
TRBV20-1	many	TRBJ2-5	NA	TGCAGTGCTAGTTATGGGGGCACCTCCGGGAGGGAGACCCAGTACTTC	CSASYGGTSGRETQYF
TRBV5-6	NA	TRBJ2-1	NA	TGTGCCAGCAGCCTCCGGGGAGGGGGCAGAAGCGACAATGAGCAGTTCTTC	CASSLRGGGRSDNEQFF
TRBV7-9	NA	TRBJ2-2	TRBD1	TGTGCCAGCAGCTTGACAGGGGGCAGGAGGAACACCGGGGAGCTGTTTTTT	CASSLTGGRRNTGELFF
TRBV5-1	NA	TRBJ2-7	TRBD2	TGTGCCAGCAGCGTGGCGGGGGTAGTCTACGAGCAGTACTTC	CASSVAGVVYEQYF
TRBV9	many	TRBJ1-3	TRBD1	TGTGCCAGCAGCACAGGGGACAGGGAGACAGGAAACACCATATATTTT	CASSTGDRETGNTIYF
TRBV6-5	many	TRBJ1-6	NA	TGTGCCAGCAGAGGGTATCCGGGTGTAGATAATTCACCCCTCCACTTT	CASRGYPGVDNSPLHF
TRBV5-4	NA	TRBJ2-7	NA	TGCGCCAGCAGCCCGTACGGGACACTGAACTACGAGCAGTACTTC	CASSPYGTLNYEQYF
TRBV12-3/TRBV12-4	NA	TRBJ1-6	NA	TGTGCCAGCAGTATCTCTCGGTCCGCACCCCTCCACTTT	CASSISRSAPLHF
TRBV2	NA	TRBJ1-6	NA	TGTGCCAGCACCGCACACCTCAGGGATAATACTTCGCCCCTCCACTTT	CASTAHLRDNTSPLHF
TRBV20-1	NA	TRBJ2-7	TRBD1	TGCAGTGCTGCCCACTCCGGGACAGGGGTTGCCGAGCAGTACTTC	CSAAHSGTGVAEQYF
TRBV29-1	NA	TRBJ2-1	NA	TGCAGCGTTGAAGACTGGCAGGGGGGCAATGAGCAGTTCTTC	CSVEDWQGGNEQFF
TRBV5-5	NA	TRBJ1-6	TRBD1	TGTGCCAGCAGCGTCGGGACAGGGCATTCACCCCTCCACTTT	CASSVGTGHSPLHF
TRBV7-3	NA	TRBJ2-5	TRBD2	TGTGCCAGCAGCTTAGGATCTAGCGGGGGGACCCAGTACTTC	CASSLGSSGGTQYF
TRBV7-8	NA	TRBJ2-3	NA	TGTGCCAGCAGCTTAGTCCAGGGTCCAAATGAAAAACAGTTT	CASSLVQGPNEKQF
TRBV7-2	NA	TRBJ2-7	NA	TGTGCCAGCAGCTGGGGCAGGGGCTACGAGCAGTACTTC	CASSWGRGYEQYF
TRBV20-1	NA	TRBJ2-7	NA	TGCAGTGCTAGAGATCGTGAACAGTACTACGAGCAGTACTTC	CSARDREQYYEQYF
TRBV7-2	NA	TRBJ1-6	NA	TGTGCCAGCAGCGTCACCGGTAACGAGCAGTACTTT	CASSVTGNEQYF
TRBV24-1	few	TRBJ1-2	NA	TGTGCCACCAGTGAGGTGGGAGATGGCTACACCTTC	CATSEVGDGYTF
TRBV10-3	few	TRBJ1-5	TRBD1	TGTGCCATCAGTGGGGGGACAGGGGACAATCAGCCCCAGCATTTT	CAISGGTGDNQPQHF
TRBV20-1	NA	TRBJ1-6	NA	TGCAGTGTCAGACACCCTAATTCACCCCTCCACTTT	CSVRHPNSPLHF
TRBV6-2/TRBV6-3	NA	TRBJ2-7	TRBD1	TGTGCCAGCAGAGCAACCGGGACAGGGACGGGCGAGCAGTACTTC	CASRATGTGTGEQYF
TRBV7-3	NA	TRBJ1-6	NA	TGTGCCAGCAGACCCCGCGGGGAAGTTGCCCTCCACTTT	CASRPRGEVALHF
TRBV20-1	NA	TRBJ2-7	TRBD2	TGCAGTGCTAGTCGACTAGCGGGGGAATGGGACAGTGCCTACGAGCAGTACTTC	CSASRLAGEWDSAYEQYF
TRBV20-1	NA	TRBJ2-6	TRBD2	TGCAGTGCTAGATTCGGAGGGACTATACTCCTGACTTTC	CSARFGGTILLTF
TRBV9	NA	TRBJ2-1	TRBD2	TGTGCCAGCAGCGTAGTGCAAGCGGGGGGGGATGAGCAGTTCTTC	CASSVVQAGGDEQFF
TRBV7-8	NA	TRBJ2-5	NA	TGTGCCAGCAGTGAGGACAAGGGTGGGGAGACGGAGTGCTTC	CASSEDKGGETECF
TRBV3-1	many	TRBJ2-5	NA	TGTGCCAGCAGCCGGGGAGAGGGGGGATATGAGACCCAGTACTTC	CASSRGEGGYETQYF
TRBV5-1	NA	TRBJ2-7	NA	TGCGCCAGCAGCTTGGACGGGACTGGAGAGCAGTACTTC	CASSLDGTGEQYF
TRBV5-1	many	TRBJ1-5	NA	TGCGCCAGCAGCTTAGAGCCAGGCAATCAGCCCCAGCATTTT	CASSLEPGNQPQHF
TRBV12-3/TRBV12-4	many	TRBJ1-4	NA	TGTGCCAGCAGTCCCACCCGGGCCCCTAATGAAAAACTGTTTTTT	CASSPTRAPNEKLFF
TRBV6-6	many	TRBJ2-7	TRBD1	TGTGCCAGCAGCCGCGGACAGGAGGCGGCCGAGCAGTACTTC	CASSRGQEAAEQYF
TRBV2	NA	TRBJ2-7	TRBD1	TGTGCCAGACGGACCCCTAGTGACAGGGGACATCCCTACGAGCAGTACTTC	CARRTPSDRGHPYEQYF
TRBV9	once	TRBJ1-5	TRBD1	TGTGCCAGCAGCGTAGGTCAGGGGGGTCAGCACCAGCATTTT	CASSVGQGGQHQHF
TRBV7-8	many	TRBJ1-2	TRBD1	TGTGCCAGCAGCTTAGTCAGGGGGCACGGCTACACCTTC	CASSLVRGHGYTF
TRBV5-1	NA	TRBJ1-6	TRBD1	TGTGCCAGCAGCTTGGACAGGCCCTACGGCCACTTT	CASSLDRPYGHF
TRBV11-2	once	TRBJ2-5	TRBD1	TGTGCCAGCAGCTTAGTCAGGGGGCAGGAGACCCAGTACTTC	CASSLVRGQETQYF
TRBV12-3/TRBV12-4	NA	TRBJ1-2	NA	TGTGCCAGCAGCCGCACTAGCGGGGGCTACACCTTC	CASSRTSGGYTF
TRBV6-6	many	TRBJ1-4	TRBD1	TGTGCCAGCAGCCAGGGGGCAGCTAATGAAAAACTGTTTTTT	CASSQGAANEKLFF
TRBV29-1	NA	TRBJ2-7	TRBD1	TGCAGCGTGGCGCCGGGACAGGGGAACGAGCAGTACTTC	CSVAPGQGNEQYF